This T cell receptor beta chain was recorded in a study of CD8 T cells in ankylosing spondylitis. It was by quantitative 5'-RACE with molecular barcodes that TCR beta libraries were made. Each CDR3 protein gets one entry after TCRdb re-called the 5' RACE reads with MiXCR. The sample yields 180,000 or so distinct CDR3 sequences, approximately 10% seen once. Only a few counts were recorded for this clonotype. What it binds is unknown. Germline CDR1 MGHDK, CDR2 SYGVNS. This CDR3 spans 15 amino acids. The V and J ends lost 0 bases and 2 bases, in that order; junction bases with no gene match: 3. Study observations and caveats: What seemed typical of ankylosing spondylitis blood was a TCR beta motif built from roughly eight highly homologous variants. Clones linked with disease were CD8+ and fairly uncommon in the peripheral blood.

The receptor was derived from a male donor with ankylosing spondylitis or in good health (not recorded which). Sequencing was performed on blood, either unsorted or a sorted T cell fraction (not recorded which). The chain couples TRBV25-1 to TRBJ2-7, with 8 bases aligning to TRBD1. The CDR3 region is CASSEYQGAAYEQYF. DNA of the CDR3: TGTGCCAGCAGTGAATATCAGGGGGCAGCCTACGAGCAGTACTTC.